This record concerns one T cell receptor beta chain sequence. This clonotype occurred a few times. Its recognized antigen is unknown. No qualities accompany the bases; no much larger clone lies one base away. Library construction relied on RT-PCR. Instrument on record: Illumina HiSeq 2500. Through fastp at Q25 and MiXCR, TCRdb rebuilt clones from the public reads, retaining in-frame beta chains. Rows with one shared CDR3 protein collapse into an entry with the most common genes and DNA. Within this sample are about 570,000 distinct CDR3 sequences, with around 11% of them counted one time only. Clones ranked in the top ten supply about 11% of the sample. The data originate from a study of response to subunit inactivated influenza vaccine (dated by TCRdb to 2016 to 2019). The study in broad terms: To follow how T cells responded to a trivalent subunit inactivated influenza vaccine, the researchers relied on deep quantitative profiling of the T cell receptor repertoire.

Here is what the overall study found, with its caveats: It was suggested by the authors that each seasonal influenza vaccination may recruit only a limited number of new T cells.

The CDR3 goes from the cysteine to the phenylalanine over 15 residues. Only the CDR3 part of the read is kept: 45 bases, read in frame from the first base. V is trimmed back by 7 bases and J by 6 bases, and the junction contains 11 bases that no gene match accounts for. This same sample was also taken into another study, of T cells expressing NK-cell markers. The other study reports the following: 5'RACE template switching, by which a universal primer site and unique molecular identifiers were added, was used to make TCR beta cDNA libraries. TCR beta-chain repertoires were profiled in sorted CD3+CD56+NKG2C+, CD3+CD56+NKG2C- and CD3+CD56-NKG2C+ T-cell subsets from fewer than 10 donors. Seven of the eight sequenced donors were HCMV-seropositive and one was HCMV-seronegative. In several experiments an anti-gammadeltaTCR antibody was added to restrict sorting to alphabetaTCR-expressing T cells. In several donors, the dominant CD3+CD56+NKG2C+ clonotypes were found to rank among the top 10 CD8+ clonotypes and to make up about 1.0-7.5% of CD8+ T cells. Those dominant clonotypes were again the most abundant among CD3+CD56-NKG2C+ cells in four donors, at about 25-60.1%. It remained unclear whether the expanded NKG2C-expressing T cell clones were specific for HCMV antigens. The study sequenced eight donors, all healthy volunteers chosen at random: three men and five women. A commercial ELISA kit detecting HCMV-specific IgG in serum was used to determine HCMV serostatus. Peripheral blood mononuclear cells were isolated from blood by Ficoll density gradient centrifugation. For about six donors, unsorted PBMC were also used to sequence bulk peripheral blood T-cell repertoires. cDNA synthesis was primed from the TCR beta constant segment and was followed by two successive PCR amplification steps. Sequencing of the libraries produced 2 x 150 bp reads on Illumina HiSeq 2000/2500, MiSeq or NextSeq. MIGEC was used to demultiplex reads and group reads by UMI, and MiTCR was used to assemble and quantify clonotypes. To exclude erroneous sequences, any TCR cDNA sequence not supported by at least two reads was discarded. The tcR package was used for downstream repertoire analysis, and clonotypes were matched across fractions by CDR3 nucleotide sequence plus V segment. VDJmatch was used to annotate antigen specificity against VDJdb, with one amino acid substitution in CDR3 allowed.

The source of this sequence is a man in his fifties who received an inactivated influenza vaccine. Donor details come from another sample of the same person, matched by shared clones. The rearranged segments are TRBV12-3 or TRBV12-4 and TRBJ2-1, with 8 bases in between that match TRBD2. The source material was PBMCs from blood, sampled on the day of vaccination. The CDR3 region: CASTLRGALTNEQFF. In nucleotide form, the sequence is TGTGCCAGCACCTTGCGGGGGGCCCTAACCAATGAGCAGTTCTTC.